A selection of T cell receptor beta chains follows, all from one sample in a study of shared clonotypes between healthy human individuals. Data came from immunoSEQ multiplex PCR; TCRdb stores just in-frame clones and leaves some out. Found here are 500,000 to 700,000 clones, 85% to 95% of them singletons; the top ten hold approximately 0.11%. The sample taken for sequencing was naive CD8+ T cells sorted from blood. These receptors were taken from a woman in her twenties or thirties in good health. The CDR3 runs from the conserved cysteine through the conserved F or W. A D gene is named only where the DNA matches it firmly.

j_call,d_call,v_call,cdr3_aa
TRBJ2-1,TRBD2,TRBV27,CASSLLAGSNEQFF
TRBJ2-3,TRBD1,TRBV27,CASSLGTGRKDTQYF
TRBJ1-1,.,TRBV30,CAWSRNTEAFF
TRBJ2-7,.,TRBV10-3,CAIKGLPNYEQYF
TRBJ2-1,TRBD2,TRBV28,CASSLDPSGGNEQFF
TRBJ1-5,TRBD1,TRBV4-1,CASSQTGDQPQHF
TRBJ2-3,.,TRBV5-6,CASSDRDTRTDTQYF
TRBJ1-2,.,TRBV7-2,CASSSQGYGYTF
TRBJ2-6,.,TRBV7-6,CASSLLGSGANVLTF
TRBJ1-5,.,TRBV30,CAWSPPGGGLLWPQHF
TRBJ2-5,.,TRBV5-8,CASSLWQELQETQYF
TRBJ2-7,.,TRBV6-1,CASSELRADTYEQYF
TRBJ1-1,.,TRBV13,CASSSQMNTEAFF